This is a list of T cell receptor beta chains from one sample in a study of somatic mutations in cytotoxic T cells in rheumatoid arthritis. Only in-frame clones appear in the TCRdb table, and some are missing; sequencing was by immunoSEQ multiplex PCR. The table includes about 12,000 clones, roughly 70% detected once. The specimen was CD8+ T cells sorted from blood. These TCRs come from a man in his sixties or seventies in good health. The CDR3 runs from the conserved cysteine through the conserved F or W. The order of the fields is D gene, clone size, V gene, J gene, CDR3 DNA, CDR3 protein. A D gene is named only where the DNA matches it firmly. Rows may omit the clone size; those that give it use once, few, many or a size class.

d_gene: NA; abundance: NA; v_gene: TRBV23-1; j_gene: TRBJ1-1; CDR3nt: TGCGCCAGCAGCCTTAACGGGGCCACTGAAGCTTTCTTT; CDR3aa: CASSLNGATEAFF
d_gene: NA; abundance: few; v_gene: TRBV9; j_gene: TRBJ1-4; CDR3nt: TGTGCCAGCAGCGTAGGCCCCGTCGGGGGACCTAATGAAAAACTGTTTTTT; CDR3aa: CASSVGPVGGPNEKLFF
d_gene: TRBD1; abundance: NA; v_gene: TRBV27; j_gene: TRBJ2-7; CDR3nt: TGTGCCAGCAGTTTGGGACAGCCCTACGAGCAGTACTTC; CDR3aa: CASSLGQPYEQYF
d_gene: NA; abundance: NA; v_gene: TRBV30; j_gene: TRBJ2-2; CDR3nt: TGTGCCTGGAGTCCGTCGGGACCTTTCTCCGGGGAGCTGTTTTTT; CDR3aa: CAWSPSGPFSGELFF
d_gene: TRBD2; abundance: NA; v_gene: TRBV19; j_gene: TRBJ2-3; CDR3nt: TGTGCCAGTAGTCCCCGGGGGAGCGGGGGAAGCACAGATACGCAGTATTTT; CDR3aa: CASSPRGSGGSTDTQYF
d_gene: NA; abundance: NA; v_gene: TRBV28; j_gene: TRBJ1-5; CDR3nt: TGTGCCAGCAGTTGGTTGAATCAGCCCCAGCATTTT; CDR3aa: CASSWLNQPQHF
d_gene: NA; abundance: once; v_gene: TRBV4-3; j_gene: TRBJ2-5; CDR3nt: TGCGCCAGCAGCCAAGATGTTTTTTCAACAGGGGAGACCCAGTACTTC; CDR3aa: CASSQDVFSTGETQYF
d_gene: NA; abundance: few; v_gene: TRBV7-9; j_gene: TRBJ2-2; CDR3nt: TGTGCCAGCAGCTTAGTGGCAGTGAACACCGGGGAGCTGTTTTTT; CDR3aa: CASSLVAVNTGELFF
d_gene: NA; abundance: medium-sized; v_gene: TRBV2; j_gene: TRBJ1-1; CDR3nt: TGTGCCACCCGGGAGAACACTGAAGCTTTCTTT; CDR3aa: CATRENTEAFF
d_gene: TRBD1; abundance: NA; v_gene: TRBV4-3; j_gene: TRBJ1-5; CDR3nt: TGCGCCAGCAGCCAAGGGACAGGGAGGGATCAGCCCCAGCATTTT; CDR3aa: CASSQGTGRDQPQHF
d_gene: NA; abundance: NA; v_gene: TRBV28; j_gene: TRBJ1-1; CDR3nt: TGTGCCAGCAGTTTATTACACGCTGAAGCTTTCTTT; CDR3aa: CASSLLHAEAFF
d_gene: TRBD1; abundance: few; v_gene: TRBV10-3; j_gene: TRBJ1-2; CDR3nt: TGTGCCATCGCTAGACAGGGGGCGAACTATGGCTACACCTTC; CDR3aa: CAIARQGANYGYTF
d_gene: NA; abundance: NA; v_gene: TRBV6-4; j_gene: TRBJ2-6; CDR3nt: TGTGCCAGCAGCGCACAGGGCTCTGGGGCCAACGTCCTGACTTTC; CDR3aa: CASSAQGSGANVLTF
d_gene: NA; abundance: NA; v_gene: TRBV19; j_gene: TRBJ1-1; CDR3nt: TGTGCCAGTAGTATTGGGCCGCCGAGTACTGAAGCTTTCTTT; CDR3aa: CASSIGPPSTEAFF